These 4 T cell receptor beta chains originate from one sample sequenced in a study of T cell changes during pregnancy in multiple sclerosis. Measured with immunoSEQ multiplex PCR; TCRdb has only the in-frame clones, and not every one. The sample consists of 15,000 to 20,000 clones, 87% of them appearing once. The sequenced sample was CD8+ T cells from peripheral blood mononuclear cells, obtained in the third trimester of pregnancy. Receptor source: a female donor in good health, enrolled as a control in a pregnancy study.

The chain is built from TRBV27 and TRBJ1-4; possible D gene TRBD1, 6 bases. The CDR3 length is 17 residues. Trimming stripped 3 bases from V and 4 bases from J, with 18 bases between. Germline values: CDR1 MNHEY, CDR2 SMNVEV (reference sequence). The CDR3 is CASSLTPPGGNNEKLFF. The CDR3 DNA reads as TGTGCCAGCAGTTTGACCCCGCCGGGGGGCAATAATGAAAAACTGTTTTTT.

V and J are TRBV5-4 and TRBJ2-7, with D possibly matching TRBD2 (6 bases). The CDR3 covers 14 residues. The germline CDR1 and CDR2 sequences are SGHNT and YYREEE (reference sequence). Trimming stripped 4 bases from V and 8 bases from J, with 19 bases between. This chain's CDR3 is CASSHSGLPLKQYF. CDR3 sequence (DNA): TGTGCCAGCAGCCACTCGGGACTCCCCTTGAAGCAGTACTTC. The full variable domain, its missing parts supplied by reference TRBV5-4 and TRBJ2-7, is ETGVTQSPTHLIKTRGQQVTLRCSSQSGHNTVSWYQQALGQGPQFIFQYYREEENGRGNFPPRFSGLQFPNYSSELNVNALELDDSALYLCASSHSGLPLKQYFGPGTRLTVT.

The chain uses TRBV2 and TRBJ2-5; 14 bases line up with TRBD2. CDR1 is SNHLY, CDR2 FYNNEI, per germline. This CDR3 region has 17 residues. Losses at the gene ends were 2 bases for V and 2 bases for J; bases not matched to a gene: 4. CDR3: CASSELGTSGRQETQYF. The CDR3, as DNA: TGTGCCAGCAGTGAATTGGGGACTAGCGGGAGACAAGAGACCCAGTACTTC.

This chain uses TRBV19 with TRBJ1-5; D gene uncertain. This CDR3 has 14 residues. Germline CDR1 is LNHDA and CDR2 is SQIVND (reference sequence). The ends were cut back, 10 bases at V and 4 bases at J, with 17 bases in the middle. The CDR3 here is CATSHGSRNQPQHF. CDR3 nucleotides: TGTGCCACCAGTCATGGGTCGAGGAATCAGCCCCAGCATTTT.